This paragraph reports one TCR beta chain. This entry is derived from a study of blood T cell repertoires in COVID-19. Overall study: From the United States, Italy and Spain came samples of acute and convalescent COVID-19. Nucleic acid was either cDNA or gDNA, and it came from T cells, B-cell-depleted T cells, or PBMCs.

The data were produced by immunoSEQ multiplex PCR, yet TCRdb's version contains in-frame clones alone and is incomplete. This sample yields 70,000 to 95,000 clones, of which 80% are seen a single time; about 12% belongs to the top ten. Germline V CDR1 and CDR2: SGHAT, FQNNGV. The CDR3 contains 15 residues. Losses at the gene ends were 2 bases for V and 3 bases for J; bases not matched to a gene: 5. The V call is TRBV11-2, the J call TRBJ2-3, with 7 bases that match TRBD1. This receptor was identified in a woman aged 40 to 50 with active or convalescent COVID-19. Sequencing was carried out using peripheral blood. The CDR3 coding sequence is TGTGCCAGCAGCTTAATAAGGGGGCGGACAGATACGCAGTATTTT. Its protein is CASSLIRGRTDTQYF.